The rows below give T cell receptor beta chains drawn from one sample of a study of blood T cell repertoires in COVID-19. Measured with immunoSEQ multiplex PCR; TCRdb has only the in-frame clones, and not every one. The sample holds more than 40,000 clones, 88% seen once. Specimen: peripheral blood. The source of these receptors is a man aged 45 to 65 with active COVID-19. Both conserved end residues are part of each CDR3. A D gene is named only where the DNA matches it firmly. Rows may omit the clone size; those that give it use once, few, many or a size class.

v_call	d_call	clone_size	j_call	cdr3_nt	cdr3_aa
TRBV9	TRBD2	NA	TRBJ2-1	TGTGCCAGCAGCGCCCGACTAGCCGACAATGAGCAGTTCTTC	CASSARLADNEQFF
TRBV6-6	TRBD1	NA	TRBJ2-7	TGTGCCAGCAGTTGGGACAGGGCCTACGAGCAGTACTTC	CASSWDRAYEQYF
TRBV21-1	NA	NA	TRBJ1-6	TGTGCCAGCACCCCCGGTGGGGGGAATAATTCACCCCTCCACTTT	CASTPGGGNNSPLHF
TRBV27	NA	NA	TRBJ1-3	TGTGCCAGCAGAGACGCGGGGTATAGCTCTGGAAACACCATATATTTT	CASRDAGYSSGNTIYF
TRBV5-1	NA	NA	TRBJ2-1	TGCGCCAGCAGCTTAAACCCCAGGGTCTTCACCTACAATGAGCAGTTCTTC	CASSLNPRVFTYNEQFF
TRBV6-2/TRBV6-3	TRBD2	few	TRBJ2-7	TGTGCCAGCAGTGAGAGCGGGGCTAGCTCCTACGAGCAGTACTTC	CASSESGASSYEQYF
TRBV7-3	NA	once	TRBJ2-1	TGTGCCAGCAGCTTACGGGTCGAGGGTGAGCAGTTCTTC	CASSLRVEGEQFF
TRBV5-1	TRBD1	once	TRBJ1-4	TGCGCCAGCAGATCCGGGACAGGGAATGAAAAACTGTTTTTT	CASRSGTGNEKLFF
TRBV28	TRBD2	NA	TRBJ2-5	TGTGCCAGCGGCGGGACTAGCGGGACAGAGACCCAGTACTTC	CASGGTSGTETQYF
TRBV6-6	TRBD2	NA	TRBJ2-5	TGTGCCAGCAGAGGGACTAGCAGCCGTCCGGAGACCCAGTACTTC	CASRGTSSRPETQYF